This TCR beta chain was identified during a study of CD8+ T cells in alopecia areata. As for the study in general: Treated patients received oral tofacitinib, 5 to 10 mg twice daily.

The germline V gene encodes CDR1 SGHVS and CDR2 FQNEAQ. The CDR3 spans 15 residues. V was trimmed by 5 bases and J by 2 bases, leaving 16 bases between them. The sample holds a few counts of this clone. As for treatment: oral pan-JAK inhibitor, 5-10 mg twice daily. Reverse transcribed after extraction, RNA yielded cDNA as the sequencing template. Repertoires were generated with immunoSEQ multiplex PCR, while TCRdb's copy carries only in-frame clones and drops some. The table includes some 110,000 clones, roughly 55% detected once. The chain is built from TRBV7-8 and TRBJ2-7; possibly TRBD1 for D (6 bases). The material was CD8+ T cells sorted from blood, obtained at week 24, from a patient treated with tofacitinib. This receptor was identified in a human donor with alopecia areata. CDR3: CASSVFQGPTYEQYF. The CDR3 DNA reads TGTGCCAGCAGCGTCTTCCAGGGGCCCACCTACGAGCAGTACTTC.